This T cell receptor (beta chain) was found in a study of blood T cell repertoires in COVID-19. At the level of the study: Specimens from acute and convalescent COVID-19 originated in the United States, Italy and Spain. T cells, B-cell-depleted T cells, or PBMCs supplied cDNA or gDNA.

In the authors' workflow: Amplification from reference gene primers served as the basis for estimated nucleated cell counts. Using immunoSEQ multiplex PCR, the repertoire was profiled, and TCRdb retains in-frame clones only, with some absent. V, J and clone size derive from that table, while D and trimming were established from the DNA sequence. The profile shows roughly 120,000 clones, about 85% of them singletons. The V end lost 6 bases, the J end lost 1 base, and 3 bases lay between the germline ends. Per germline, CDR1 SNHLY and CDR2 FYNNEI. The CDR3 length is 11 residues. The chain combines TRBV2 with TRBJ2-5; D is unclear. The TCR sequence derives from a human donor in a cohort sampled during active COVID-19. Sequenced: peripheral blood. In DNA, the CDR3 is TGTGCCAGCAGCCTCCAAGAGACCCAGTACTTC. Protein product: CASSLQETQYF.